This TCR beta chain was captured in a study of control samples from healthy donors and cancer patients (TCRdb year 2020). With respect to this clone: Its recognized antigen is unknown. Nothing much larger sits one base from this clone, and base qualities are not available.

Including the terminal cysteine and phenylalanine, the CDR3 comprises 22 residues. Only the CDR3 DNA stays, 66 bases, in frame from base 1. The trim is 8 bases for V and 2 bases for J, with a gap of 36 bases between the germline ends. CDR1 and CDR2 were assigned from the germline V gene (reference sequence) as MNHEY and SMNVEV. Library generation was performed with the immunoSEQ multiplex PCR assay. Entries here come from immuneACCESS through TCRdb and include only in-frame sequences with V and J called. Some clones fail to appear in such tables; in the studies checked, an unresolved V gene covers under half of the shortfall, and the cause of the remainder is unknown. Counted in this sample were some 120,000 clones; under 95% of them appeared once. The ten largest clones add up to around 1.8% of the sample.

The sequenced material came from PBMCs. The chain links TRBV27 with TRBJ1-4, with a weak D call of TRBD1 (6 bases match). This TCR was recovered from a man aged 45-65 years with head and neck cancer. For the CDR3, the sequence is CASPRWQGRLGRSECTNEKLFF. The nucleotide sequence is TGTGCCAGCCCCCGGTGGCAGGGGCGCTTGGGGCGGTCAGAGTGTACTAATGAAAAACTGTTTTTT.